The sequence of this T cell receptor beta chain was determined in a study of blood T cell repertoires in COVID-19. In the study's own analysis: Scientists estimated how many nucleated cells there were by amplifying reference gene primers. Only in-frame clones appear in the TCRdb table, and some are missing; sequencing was by immunoSEQ multiplex PCR. Clone size and V and J calls were adopted from that table, with D and trimming inferred from the DNA. The data show 100,000 to 150,000 clones, roughly 90% seen once. Participants were placed into cohorts based on the clinical history they reported. The V and J ends lost 3 bases and 4 bases, in that order; junction bases with no gene match: 5. In germline, CDR1 is SGHTA, CDR2 FQGNSA. The CDR3 sequence is 14 residues long.

The chain recombines TRBV7-2 with TRBJ1-2, with 7 bases aligning to TRBD1. The sequencing input was PBMCs or T cells enriched from blood (not recorded which). This TCR was recovered from a woman in her forties or fifties who had recovered from COVID-19. The CDR3, as DNA: TGTGCCAGCAGCTTTAACAGGGGAAGCTATGGCTACACCTTC. It is translated as CASSFNRGSYGYTF. Full variable domain (remainder filled in from reference TRBV7-2 and TRBJ1-2): GAGVSQSPSNKVTEKGKDVELRCDPISGHTALYWYRQSLGQGLEFLIYFQGNSAPDKSGLPSDRFSAERTGGSVSTLTIQRTQQEDSAVYLCASSFNRGSYGYTFGSGTRLTVV.